Following are 27 T cell receptor beta chains from one sample sequenced in a study of Ad26.COV2.S vaccination and SARS-CoV-2 variants. Produced via immunoSEQ multiplex PCR; TCRdb's table is partial and in-frame only. The sample shows about 350,000 clones, about 88% of them seen only once. Treatment in this sample: 15 to 20 received Ad26.COV2.S at low or high dose, single or two shots; 5 received placebo; per-sample allocation not given. The study sampled participants on day 63 after the first vaccine or placebo injection. Sequenced here: peripheral blood, sampled in a trial of Ad26.COV2.S vaccine versus placebo. These receptors came from a person between 18 and 60 years old who received the Ad26.COV2.S COVID-19 vaccine or a placebo.

The chain is built from TRBV5-1 and TRBJ2-7; perhaps TRBD1 as D (6 bases). The CDR3 loop spans 14 amino acids. CDR1 is SGHRS, CDR2 YFSETQ, per germline. Trimming cost V 4 bases and J 0 bases, with 11 bases left between them. CDR3 amino acids: CASSPMDSSYEQYF. The CDR3 nucleotides are TGCGCCAGCAGCCCGATGGACAGCTCCTACGAGCAGTACTTC.

This clone occurred a few times. The genes are TRBV9 and TRBJ2-7; 7 nucleotides align to TRBD1. The CDR3 is 13 amino acids. Trimming at V came to 4 bases and at J to 8 bases, leaving 9 bases not matched to a gene. Germline V CDR1 and CDR2: SGDLS, YYNGEE. In nucleotides, the CDR3 is TGTGCCAGCAGCCCGACAGGGCCCGCCAAGCAGTACTTC. Protein: CASSPTGPAKQYF.

The chain combines TRBV3-1 (or the pseudogene TRBV3-2) with TRBJ1-2, with 9 positions matching TRBD1. V dropped 2 bases and J dropped 7; count of bases not matched to a gene: 5. CDR1 and CDR2 from the germline V gene are LGHDT and YNNKEL (reference sequence). This CDR3 spans 14 amino acids. The DNA of the CDR3 is TGTGCCAGCAGCCAAATACAGGGGGCGGGTGGCTACACCTTC. Translated, it gives CASSQIQGAGGYTF.

V is TRBV25-1 and J is TRBJ2-7; D is uncertain. Between the trimmed V and J ends, which lost 3 bases and 3 bases, there was a span of 3 bases. The germline V gene has CDR1 MGHDK and CDR2 SYGVNS. The CDR3 sequence is 11 residues long. This CDR3 is CASSEVYEQYF. The DNA of the CDR3 is TGTGCCAGCAGTGAGGTCTACGAGCAGTACTTC.

This clone showed up just once. This chain uses TRBV9 with TRBJ2-2; 8 bases are shared with TRBD2. This CDR3 has 17 amino acids. The germline V gene encodes CDR1 SGDLS and CDR2 YYNGEE. Trimming at V came to 0 bases and at J to 3 bases, leaving 7 bases not matched to a gene. In nucleotides, the CDR3 is TGTGCCAGCAGCGTAGAAGACGGGGGGGCTTACACCGGGGAGCTGTTTTTT. Residues: CASSVEDGGAYTGELFF.

V usage is TRBV9 and J usage is TRBJ2-1; 10 bases map to TRBD2. The CDR3 length is 15 residues. Germline lookup yields CDR1 SGDLS and CDR2 YYNGEE. V lost 0 bases and J lost 8; bases outside the gene matches: 5. DNA for the CDR3: TGTGCCAGCAGCGTAGTAGGAGCGGGAGGGGATGAGCAGTTCTTC. This codes for CASSVVGAGGDEQFF.

The V call is TRBV6-5, the J call TRBJ1-3; TRBD1 aligns across 8 bases. V lost 8 bases to trimming and J lost 3 bases; unmatched junction nucleotides: 6. CDR1 MNHEY and CDR2 SVGAGI come from the germline V gene. This CDR3 has 14 residues. The CDR3 sequence: CASSQGAYGNTIYF. CDR3 in DNA: TGTGCCAGCTCTCAGGGGGCTTATGGAAACACCATATATTTT.

The gene calls are TRBV7-8 and TRBJ2-7, with TRBD1 as a possible D gene (5 bases). The V end was cut by 5 bases, the J end by 4 bases, with 12 bases between. Germline V gene data show CDR1 as SGHVS and CDR2 as FQNEAQ. The CDR3 length is 13 residues. CDR3: CASSVSQGYEQYF. Written as DNA, the CDR3 is TGTGCCAGCAGCGTAAGTCAGGGATACGAGCAGTACTTC.

The genes are TRBV6-5 and TRBJ1-2; 8 positions match TRBD1. The CDR3 has 14 residues. The germline V gene encodes CDR1 MNHEY and CDR2 SVGAGI. V was clipped by 7 bases and J by 5 bases; unmatched bases: 9. CDR3 loop: CASTRQGAGYGYTF. The CDR3 nucleotides read TGTGCCAGCACCAGGCAGGGGGCAGGGTATGGCTACACCTTC.

The DNA for the CDR3 is TGTGCCAGCAGCGTAGGTTCAGGGGTAAACACCGGGGAGCTGTTTTTT. It translates to CASSVGSGVNTGELFF. V and J are TRBV9 and TRBJ2-2; tentative D call: TRBD1 (6 bases). CDR3 size: 16 residues. CDR1 SGDLS and CDR2 YYNGEE come from the germline V gene. The V gene lost 0 bases and the J gene lost 2 bases, with 11 bases spanning the gap.

Comment on this clone: This CDR3 is also generated by other DNA sequences in the sample. This rearrangement joins TRBV30 to TRBJ1-2; D gene uncertain. The CDR3 length is 11 residues. Germline assignment: CDR1 GTSNPN and CDR2 SVGIG (reference sequence). V lost 3 bases to trimming and J lost 2 bases, with 4 bases between them. The CDR3: CAWSGNYGYTF. CDR3 coding DNA: TGTGCCTGGAGCGGGAACTATGGCTACACCTTC.

The chain recombines TRBV6-5 with TRBJ1-5, with 7 positions matching TRBD1. Germline V gives CDR1 MNHEY, CDR2 SVGAGI. V was pared by 6 bases and J by 7 bases, with 6 bases of the junction left unmatched. This CDR3 comprises 13 residues. The DNA of the CDR3 is TGTGCCAGCAGGAGACAGGGCGGGCAGCCCCAGCATTTT. Its translation is CASRRQGGQPQHF.

Only one count was recorded for this clone. The rearrangement joins TRBV21-1 to TRBJ1-3; no DNA check was done on the table's D call, TRBD1. TRBV21-1 is recorded as a pseudogene. This CDR3 region has 14 residues. This chain's CDR3 is CASSSRQGSGTIYF. The CDR3 nucleotides read TGTGCCAGCAGCAGCCGACAGGGGTCGGGCACCATATATTTT.

In this sample, this clone turned up a few times. Within the sample, other DNA sequences also encode this same CDR3. This sequence joins TRBV7-9 and TRBJ2-1; weak D call: TRBD1 (5 bases). Looked up from germline, CDR1 is SEHNR and CDR2 is FQNEAQ (reference sequence). This CDR3 is built from 14 residues. Trimming pared 3 bases from V and 0 bases from J, leaving 6 bases between. CDR3 region: CASSFTGSYNEQFF. The CDR3 nucleotides are TGTGCCAGCAGCTTCACAGGCTCCTACAATGAGCAGTTCTTC.

Here the CDR3 reads CASSMSGGAGSPLHF. The CDR3 coding sequence is TGTGCCAGTAGTATGTCGGGTGGGGCCGGATCACCCCTCCACTTT. The V call is TRBV19, the J call TRBJ1-6; possible D gene TRBD1, 5 bases. V was shortened by 3 bases and J by 10 bases, with 16 bases between the two germline ends. This CDR3 has 15 residues. CDR1 is LNHDA, CDR2 SQIVND, per germline (reference sequence).

This clone was counted only a few times. The chain links TRBV19 to TRBJ1-1; TRBD1 is a possible D gene (6 bases). The germline V and J ends were trimmed by 5 bases and 0 bases, with 13 bases remaining between them. The CDR3 is 15 residues long. Germline lookup yields CDR1 LNHDA and CDR2 SQIVND (reference sequence). The CDR3 protein is CASSLQGPMNTEAFF. The CDR3 coding sequence is TGTGCCAGTAGTCTACAGGGCCCTATGAACACTGAAGCTTTCTTT. The entire variable domain, with the rest obtained from reference TRBV19 and TRBJ1-1, is as follows: DGGITQSPKYLFRKEGQNVTLSCEQNLNHDAMYWYRQDPGQGLRLIYYSQIVNDFQKGDIAEGYSVSREKKESFPLTVTSAQKNPTAFYLCASSLQGPMNTEAFFGQGTRLTVV.

The chain couples TRBV6-2 or TRBV6-3 to TRBJ2-3; possibly TRBD1 for D (5 bases). Per the germline V gene, CDR1 is MNHEY and CDR2 is SVGEGT. The CDR3 has 15 residues. V lost 2 bases, J lost 0 bases, and 9 bases lay in between. CDR3 in DNA: TGTGCCAGCAGTTACGGTTCAGGGAGCACAGATACGCAGTATTTT. Translating gives CASSYGSGSTDTQYF.

The chain employs TRBV6-2 or TRBV6-3 and TRBJ1-1; D is uncertain. This CDR3 contains 15 residues. V was pared by 5 bases and J by 0 bases, with 13 bases between. Germline loops: CDR1 MNHEY, CDR2 SVGEGT. CDR3 loop: CASSIIRRVNTEAFF. CDR3 nucleotides: TGTGCCAGCAGTATAATTCGGCGGGTGAACACTGAAGCTTTCTTT.

The chain employs TRBV18 and TRBJ2-2, with 9 nucleotides matching TRBD1. V trimming: 3 bases; J trimming: 5 bases; junction bases outside the gene matches: 7. The CDR3 loop spans 16 amino acids. Germline lookup yields CDR1 KGHSH and CDR2 LQKENI. In DNA form, the CDR3 reads TGTGCCAGCTCACCTTTCGGGACAGGGAGTACCGGGGAGCTGTTTTTT. It translates to CASSPFGTGSTGELFF.

The chain couples TRBV7-3 to TRBJ1-3; 7 bases match TRBD1. The CDR3 sequence is 15 residues long. The germline V gene has CDR1 SGHTA and CDR2 FQGTGA. V shed 5 bases and J 3 bases; nucleotides not matched to a gene: 7. The CDR3 coding sequence is TGTGCCAGCAGCCCAACCAGGGGGATTGGAAACACCATATATTTT. Protein product: CASSPTRGIGNTIYF.

Remarks on this clone: The sample contains more than one DNA sequence encoding this CDR3. The genes are TRBV5-1 and TRBJ1-1; unclear D gene. Deletions cut 0 bases from V and 0 bases from J, with 6 bases between. CDR1 is SGHRS, CDR2 YFSETQ, per germline. The CDR3 contains 14 residues. The CDR3: CASSLAGMNTEAFF. The CDR3 DNA sequence: TGCGCCAGCAGCTTGGCCGGCATGAACACTGAAGCTTTCTTT.

This chain uses TRBV5-6 with TRBJ2-1; D is uncertain. Germline lookup yields CDR1 SGHDT and CDR2 YYEEEE. Trimming took 2 bases from V and 3 from J, leaving 21 bases between them. This CDR3 has 18 residues. The CDR3 region has the DNA TGTGCCAGCAGCTTTGTGGGCAGTCCGATGAAGTTCTACAATGAGCAGTTCTTC. Protein: CASSFVGSPMKFYNEQFF.

V gene TRBV9 combines with J gene TRBJ2-1, with a possible D match to TRBD2 (6 bases). The CDR3 loop spans 16 amino acids. Deletions cut 0 bases from V and 2 bases from J, with 12 bases between. Per the germline V gene, CDR1 is SGDLS and CDR2 is YYNGEE. CDR3 sequence (DNA): TGTGCCAGCAGCGTAGAATTAGCGGATACCTACAATGAGCAGTTCTTC. Its translation: CASSVELADTYNEQFF. Drawing the rest from reference TRBV9 and TRBJ2-1, the complete variable domain is DSGVTQTPKHLITATGQRVTLRCSPRSGDLSVYWYQQSLDQGLQFLIQYYNGEERAKGNILERFSAQQFPDLHSELNLSSLELGDSALYFCASSVELADTYNEQFFGPGTRLTVL.

The chain employs TRBV5-1 and TRBJ2-5; TRBD1 or TRBD2 may be the D gene (5 bases each). This CDR3 is built from 13 residues. Trimming stripped 4 bases from V and 1 base from J, with 8 bases between. From germline, CDR1 is SGHRS and CDR2 YFSETQ. CDR3 DNA: TGCGCCAGCAGCGAGGGGCTCCAAGAGACCCAGTACTTC. Translation gives CASSEGLQETQYF.

The chain joins TRBV7-2 to TRBJ2-2; 7 nucleotides line up with TRBD1. Germline V CDR1 and CDR2: SGHTA, FQGNSA. CDR3 length equals 14 residues. V lost 4 bases to trimming and J lost 7 bases; unmatched junction nucleotides: 6. CDR3 sequence: CASSSRGGGGELFF. The CDR3 coding sequence is TGTGCCAGCAGCTCGAGAGGGGGCGGCGGGGAGCTGTTTTTT. Complete variable domain (other parts from reference TRBV7-2 and TRBJ2-2): GAGVSQSPSNKVTEKGKDVELRCDPISGHTALYWYRQSLGQGLEFLIYFQGNSAPDKSGLPSDRFSAERTGGSVSTLTIQRTQQEDSAVYLCASSSRGGGGELFFGEGSRLTVL.

This chain links TRBV10-3 with TRBJ1-5, with a possible D match to TRBD1 (5 bases). Germline V gives CDR1 ENHRY, CDR2 SYGVKD. There are 14 residues in the CDR3. V was clipped by 6 bases and J by 6 bases, with 15 bases between them. The CDR3 loop reads CAIRGEGQAQPQHF. The DNA for the CDR3 is TGTGCCATCAGGGGGGAGGGCCAGGCTCAGCCCCAGCATTTT.

This clone was recorded a few times. The chain is built from TRBV30 and TRBJ1-3, with D uncertain. Germline V gene data show CDR1 as GTSNPN and CDR2 as SVGIG (reference sequence). The CDR3 is made up of 13 amino acids. V was cut by 1 base and J by 0 bases, with 4 bases left in between. The CDR3 DNA follows: TGTGCCTGGAGTGAATCCTCTGGAAACACCATATATTTT. Encoded protein: CAWSESSGNTIYF.